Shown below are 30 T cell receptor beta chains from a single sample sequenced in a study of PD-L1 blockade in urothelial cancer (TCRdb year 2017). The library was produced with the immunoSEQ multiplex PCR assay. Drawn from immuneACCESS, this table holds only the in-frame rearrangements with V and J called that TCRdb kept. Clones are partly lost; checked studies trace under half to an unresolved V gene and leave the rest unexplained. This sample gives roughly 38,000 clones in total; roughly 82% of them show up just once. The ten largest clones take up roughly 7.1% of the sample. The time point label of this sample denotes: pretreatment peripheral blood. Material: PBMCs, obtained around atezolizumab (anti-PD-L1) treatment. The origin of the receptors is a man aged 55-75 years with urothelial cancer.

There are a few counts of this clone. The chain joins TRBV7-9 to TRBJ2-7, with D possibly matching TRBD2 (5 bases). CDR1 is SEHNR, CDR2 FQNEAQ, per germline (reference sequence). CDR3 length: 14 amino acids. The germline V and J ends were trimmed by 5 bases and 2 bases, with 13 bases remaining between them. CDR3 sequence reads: CASSPAREAYEQYF. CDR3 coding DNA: TGTGCCAGCAGCCCTGCCCGGGAAGCCTACGAGCAGTACTTC.

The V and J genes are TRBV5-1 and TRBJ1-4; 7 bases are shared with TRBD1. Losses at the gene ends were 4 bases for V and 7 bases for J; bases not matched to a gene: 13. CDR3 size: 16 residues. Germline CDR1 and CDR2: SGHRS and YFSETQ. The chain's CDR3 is CASSPTGPQSREKLFF. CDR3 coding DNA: TGCGCCAGCAGCCCGACAGGGCCTCAATCACGTGAAAAACTGTTTTTT.

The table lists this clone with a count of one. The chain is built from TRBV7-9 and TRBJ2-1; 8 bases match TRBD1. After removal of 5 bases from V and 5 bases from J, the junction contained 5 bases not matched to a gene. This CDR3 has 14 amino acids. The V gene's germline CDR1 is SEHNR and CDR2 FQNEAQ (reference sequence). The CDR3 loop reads CASSPTGDHNEQFF. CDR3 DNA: TGTGCCAGCAGCCCGACAGGGGACCACAATGAGCAGTTCTTC.

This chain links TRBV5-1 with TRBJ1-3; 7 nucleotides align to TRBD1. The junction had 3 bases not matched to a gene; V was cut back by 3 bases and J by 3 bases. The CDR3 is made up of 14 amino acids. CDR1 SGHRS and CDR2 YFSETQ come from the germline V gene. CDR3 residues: CASSSGTDGNTIYF. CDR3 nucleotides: TGCGCCAGCAGCTCCGGGACAGATGGAAACACCATATATTTT.

CDR3 nucleotides: TGTGCCAGCAGTCAAACAGGGTCCAGTCAGCCCCAGCATTTT. It translates to CASSQTGSSQPQHF. The chain joins TRBV27 to TRBJ1-5, with D possibly TRBD1 on 6 matching bases. This CDR3 region has 14 residues. The ends were cut back, 5 bases at V and 6 bases at J, with 14 bases in the middle. From germline, CDR1 is MNHEY and CDR2 SMNVEV (reference sequence).

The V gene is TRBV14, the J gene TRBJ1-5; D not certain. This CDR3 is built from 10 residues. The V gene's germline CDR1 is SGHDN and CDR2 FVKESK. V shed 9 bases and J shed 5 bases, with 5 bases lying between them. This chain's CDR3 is CARGDQPQHF. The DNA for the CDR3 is TGTGCCAGGGGAGATCAGCCCCAGCATTTT.

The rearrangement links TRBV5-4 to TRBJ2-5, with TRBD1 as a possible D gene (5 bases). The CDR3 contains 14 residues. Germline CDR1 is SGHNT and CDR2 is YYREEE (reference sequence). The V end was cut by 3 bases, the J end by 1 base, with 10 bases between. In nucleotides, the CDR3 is TGTGCCAGCAGCTCCCAGGGTCTCCAAGAGACCCAGTACTTC. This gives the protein CASSSQGLQETQYF. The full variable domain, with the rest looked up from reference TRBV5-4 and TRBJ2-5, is ETGVTQSPTHLIKTRGQQVTLRCSSQSGHNTVSWYQQALGQGPQFIFQYYREEENGRGNFPPRFSGLQFPNYSSELNVNALELDDSALYLCASSSQGLQETQYFGPGTRLLVL.

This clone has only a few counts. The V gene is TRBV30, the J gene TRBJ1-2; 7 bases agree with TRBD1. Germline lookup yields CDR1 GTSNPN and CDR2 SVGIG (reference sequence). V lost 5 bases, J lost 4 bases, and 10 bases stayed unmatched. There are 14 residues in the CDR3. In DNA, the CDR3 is TGTGCCTGGCAGGGGGGAGTCAGACTCTATGGCTACACCTTC. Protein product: CAWQGGVRLYGYTF.

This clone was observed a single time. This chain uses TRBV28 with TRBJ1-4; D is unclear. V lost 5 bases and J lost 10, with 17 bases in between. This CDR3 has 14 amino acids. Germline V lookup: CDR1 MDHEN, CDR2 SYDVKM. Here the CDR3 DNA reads TGTGCCAGCAGTCCCGAGCAGGTTATTGGAAAACTGTTTTTT. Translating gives CASSPEQVIGKLFF.

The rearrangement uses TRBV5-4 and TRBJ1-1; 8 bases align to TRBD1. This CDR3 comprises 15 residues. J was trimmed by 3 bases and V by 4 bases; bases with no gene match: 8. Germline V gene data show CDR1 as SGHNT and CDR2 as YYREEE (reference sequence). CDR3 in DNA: TGTGCCAGCAGCACCTACAGGGGGGAGTACACTGAAGCTTTCTTT. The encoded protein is CASSTYRGEYTEAFF.

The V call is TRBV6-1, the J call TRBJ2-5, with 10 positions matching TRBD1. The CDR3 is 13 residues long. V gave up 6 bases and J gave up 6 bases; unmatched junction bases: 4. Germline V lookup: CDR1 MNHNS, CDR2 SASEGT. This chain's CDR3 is CASRGTGVQTQYF. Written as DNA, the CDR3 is TGTGCCAGCAGGGGGACAGGGGTACAGACCCAGTACTTC.

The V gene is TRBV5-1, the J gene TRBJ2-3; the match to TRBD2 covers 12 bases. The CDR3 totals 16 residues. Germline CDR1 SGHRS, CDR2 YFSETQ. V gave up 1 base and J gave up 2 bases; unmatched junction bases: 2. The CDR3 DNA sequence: TGCGCCAGCAGCTTGACTAGCGGGGGGTTCACAGATACGCAGTATTTT. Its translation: CASSLTSGGFTDTQYF.

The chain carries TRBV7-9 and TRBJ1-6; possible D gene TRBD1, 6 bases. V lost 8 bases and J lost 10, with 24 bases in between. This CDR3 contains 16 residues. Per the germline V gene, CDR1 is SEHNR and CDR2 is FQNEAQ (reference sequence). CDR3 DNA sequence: TGTGCCAGCGATCGGTACCGGGACACGGGGGGATCACCCCTCCACTTT. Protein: CASDRYRDTGGSPLHF.

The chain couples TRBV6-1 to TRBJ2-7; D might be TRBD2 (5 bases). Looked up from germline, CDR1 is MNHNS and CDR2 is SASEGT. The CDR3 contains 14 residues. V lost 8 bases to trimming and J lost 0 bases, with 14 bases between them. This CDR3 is CASHIIGSSYEQYF. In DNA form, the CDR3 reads TGTGCCAGCCATATTATAGGGAGCTCCTACGAGCAGTACTTC.

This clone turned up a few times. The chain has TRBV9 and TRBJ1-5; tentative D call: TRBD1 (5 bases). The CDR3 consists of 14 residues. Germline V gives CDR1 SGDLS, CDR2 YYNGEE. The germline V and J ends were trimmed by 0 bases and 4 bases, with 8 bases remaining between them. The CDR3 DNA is TGTGCCAGCAGCGTAGGGGGGAGGAATCAGCCCCAGCATTTT. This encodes CASSVGGRNQPQHF.

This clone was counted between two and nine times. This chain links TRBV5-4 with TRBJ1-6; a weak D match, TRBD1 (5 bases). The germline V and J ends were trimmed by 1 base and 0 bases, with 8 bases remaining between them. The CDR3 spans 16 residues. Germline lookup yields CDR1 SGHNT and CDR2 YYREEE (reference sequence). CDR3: CASSLSGGSYNSPLHF. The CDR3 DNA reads TGTGCCAGCAGCTTGAGCGGGGGCTCCTATAATTCACCCCTCCACTTT.

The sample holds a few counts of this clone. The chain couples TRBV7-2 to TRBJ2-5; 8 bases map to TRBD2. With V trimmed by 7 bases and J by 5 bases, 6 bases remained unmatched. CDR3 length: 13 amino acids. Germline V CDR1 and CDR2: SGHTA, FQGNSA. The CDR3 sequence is CASTRGGLETQYF. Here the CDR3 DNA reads TGTGCCAGCACCCGCGGGGGGTTGGAGACCCAGTACTTC.

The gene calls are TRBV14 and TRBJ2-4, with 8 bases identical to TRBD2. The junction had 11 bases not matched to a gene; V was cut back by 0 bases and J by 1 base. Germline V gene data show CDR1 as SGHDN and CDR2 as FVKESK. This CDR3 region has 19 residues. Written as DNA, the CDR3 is TGTGCCAGCAGCCAAGATTCGACTCCGGGCGGGGGGGCCAAAAACATTCAGTACTTC. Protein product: CASSQDSTPGGGAKNIQYF. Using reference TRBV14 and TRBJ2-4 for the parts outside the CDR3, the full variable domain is EAGVTQFPSHSVIEKGQTVTLRCDPISGHDNLYWYRRVMGKEIKFLLHFVKESKQDESGMPNNRFLAERTGGTYSTLKVQPAELEDSGVYFCASSQDSTPGGGAKNIQYFGAGTRLSVL.

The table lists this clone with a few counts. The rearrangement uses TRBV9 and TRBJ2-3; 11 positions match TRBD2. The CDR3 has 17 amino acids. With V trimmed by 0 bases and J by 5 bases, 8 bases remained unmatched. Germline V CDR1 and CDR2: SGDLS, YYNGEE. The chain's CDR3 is CASSVVGSGGAGDTQYF. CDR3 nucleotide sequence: TGTGCCAGCAGCGTAGTGGGTAGCGGGGGGGCAGGAGATACGCAGTATTTT.

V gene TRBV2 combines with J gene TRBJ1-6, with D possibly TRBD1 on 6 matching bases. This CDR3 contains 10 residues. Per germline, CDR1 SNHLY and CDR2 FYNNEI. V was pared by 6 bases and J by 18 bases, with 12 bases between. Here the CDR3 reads CASRQGGHHF. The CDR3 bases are TGTGCCAGCAGACAGGGCGGCCACCACTTT. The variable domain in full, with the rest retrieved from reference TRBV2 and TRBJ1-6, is EPEVTQTPSHQVTQMGQEVILRCVPISNHLYFYWYRQILGQKVEFLVSFYNNEISEKSEIFDDQFSVERPDGSNFTLKIRSTKLEDSAMYFCASRQGGHHFGNGTRLTVT.

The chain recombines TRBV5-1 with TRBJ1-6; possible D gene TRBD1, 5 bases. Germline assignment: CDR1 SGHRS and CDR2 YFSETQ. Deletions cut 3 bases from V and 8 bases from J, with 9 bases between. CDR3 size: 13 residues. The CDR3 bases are TGCGCCAGCAGCTCGGGGGGGGATTCACCCCTCCACTTT. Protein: CASSSGGDSPLHF.

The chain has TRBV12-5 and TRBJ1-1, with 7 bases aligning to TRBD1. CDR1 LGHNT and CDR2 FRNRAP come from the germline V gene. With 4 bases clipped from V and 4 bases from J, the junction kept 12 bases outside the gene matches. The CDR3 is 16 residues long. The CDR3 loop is CASGSSIDRAGTEAFF. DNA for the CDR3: TGTGCTAGTGGTTCTTCTATAGACAGGGCGGGCACTGAAGCTTTCTTT. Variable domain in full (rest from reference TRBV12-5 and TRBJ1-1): DARVTQTPRHKVTEMGQEVTMRCQPILGHNTVFWYRQTMMQGLELLAYFRNRAPLDDSGMPKDRFSAEMPDATLATLKIQPSEPRDSAVYFCASGSSIDRAGTEAFFGQGTRLTVV.

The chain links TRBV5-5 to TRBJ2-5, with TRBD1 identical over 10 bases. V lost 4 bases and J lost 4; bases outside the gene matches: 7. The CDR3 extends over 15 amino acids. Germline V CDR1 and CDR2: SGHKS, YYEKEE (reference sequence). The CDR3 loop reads CASSPRTGGGETQYF. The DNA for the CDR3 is TGTGCCAGCAGCCCCAGGACAGGGGGAGGAGAGACCCAGTACTTC. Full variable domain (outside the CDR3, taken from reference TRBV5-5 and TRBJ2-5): DAGVTQSPTHLIKTRGQQVTLRCSPISGHKSVSWYQQVLGQGPQFIFQYYEKEERGRGNFPDRFSARQFPNYSSELNVNALLLGDSALYLCASSPRTGGGETQYFGPGTRLLVL.

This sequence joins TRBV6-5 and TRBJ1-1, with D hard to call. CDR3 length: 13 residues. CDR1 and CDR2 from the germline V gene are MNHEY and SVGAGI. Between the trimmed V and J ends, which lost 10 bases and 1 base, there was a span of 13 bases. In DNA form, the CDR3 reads TGTGCCACAACTCCGAGTGGGAACACTGAAGCTTTCTTT. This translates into CATTPSGNTEAFF.

CDR3 region: CASTGIQGYTF. The CDR3 DNA sequence: TGTGCCAGTACAGGGATTCAGGGCTACACCTTC. This chain connects TRBV19 to TRBJ1-2, with a weak D call TRBD1 (5 bases). The CDR3 contains 11 residues. Trimming shortened V by 7 bases and J by 8 bases, and 11 bases separated the two germline ends. Germline V gives CDR1 LNHDA, CDR2 SQIVND (reference sequence).

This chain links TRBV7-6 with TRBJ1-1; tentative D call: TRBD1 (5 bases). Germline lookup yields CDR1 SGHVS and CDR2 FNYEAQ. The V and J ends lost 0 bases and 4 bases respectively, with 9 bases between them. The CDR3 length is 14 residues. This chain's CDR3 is CASSLAGRGTEAFF. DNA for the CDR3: TGTGCCAGCAGCTTAGCGGGTAGGGGCACTGAAGCTTTCTTT.

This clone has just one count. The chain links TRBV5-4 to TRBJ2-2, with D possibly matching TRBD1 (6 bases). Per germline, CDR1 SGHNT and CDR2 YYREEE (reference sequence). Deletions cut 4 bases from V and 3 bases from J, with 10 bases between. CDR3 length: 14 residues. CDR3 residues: CASSLDSYTGELFF. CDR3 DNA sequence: TGTGCCAGCAGCCTGGACAGCTACACCGGGGAGCTGTTTTTT. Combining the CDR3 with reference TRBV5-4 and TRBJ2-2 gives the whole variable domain ETGVTQSPTHLIKTRGQQVTLRCSSQSGHNTVSWYQQALGQGPQFIFQYYREEENGRGNFPPRFSGLQFPNYSSELNVNALELDDSALYLCASSLDSYTGELFFGEGSRLTVL.

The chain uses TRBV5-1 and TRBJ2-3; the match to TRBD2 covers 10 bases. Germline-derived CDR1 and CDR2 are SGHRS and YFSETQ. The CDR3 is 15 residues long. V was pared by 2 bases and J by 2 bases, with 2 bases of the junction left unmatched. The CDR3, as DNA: TGCGCCAGCAGCTTAGCGGGGGGGGACACAGATACGCAGTATTTT. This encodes CASSLAGGDTDTQYF.

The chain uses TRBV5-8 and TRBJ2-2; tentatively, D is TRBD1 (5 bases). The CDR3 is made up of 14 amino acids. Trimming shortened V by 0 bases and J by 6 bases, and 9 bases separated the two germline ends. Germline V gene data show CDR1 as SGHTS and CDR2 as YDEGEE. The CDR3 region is CASSLATASGELFF. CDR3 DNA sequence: TGTGCCAGCAGCTTGGCGACAGCGTCCGGGGAGCTGTTTTTT.

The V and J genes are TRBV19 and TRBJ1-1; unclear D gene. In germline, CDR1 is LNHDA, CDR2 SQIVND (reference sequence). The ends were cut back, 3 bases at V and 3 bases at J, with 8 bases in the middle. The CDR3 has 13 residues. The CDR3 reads CASSIIEYTEAFF. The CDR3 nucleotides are TGTGCCAGTAGTATTATAGAGTACACTGAAGCTTTCTTT.